This T cell receptor beta chain comes out of a study of CD8 T cells in Susac syndrome. cDNA came from about 0.46 to 1 ug RNA primed by random hexamers. TCRdb used MiXCR to reprocess the immunoSEQ multiplex PCR reads, holding one entry per CDR3 protein. The sample comprises about 110,000 distinct CDR3 sequences, 90% to 98% of which are singletons, and more than 0.095% rests with the top ten. This clonotype was picked up one time. TEMRA cells underwent FACS enrichment and CD8+ and CD4+ T cells underwent negative isolation. The ends were cut back, 3 bases at V and 10 bases at J, with 19 bases in the middle. This CDR3 is built from 16 residues. Germline CDR1 and CDR2: LNHNV and YYDKDF (reference sequence).

Sequences were obtained from CD4+ T cells from PBMCs. The clonotype was recovered from a human donor in good health. The rearrangement links TRBV15 to TRBJ1-6; D unresolved. CDR3 residues: CATSSGLGSGRSPLHF. The CDR3 DNA is TGTGCCACCAGCAGTGGTTTGGGCAGCGGGAGATCACCCCTCCACTTT.